This T cell receptor (beta chain) was identified during a study of Graves' ophthalmopathy and Graves' hyperthyroidism. Findings and caveats of the study: Both an approximately 68% sensitivity and an approximately 75% specificity characterized the model's predictions of ophthalmopathy progression.

Of note for this clonotype: Its antigen remains unknown.

This CDR3 is 12 amino acids long. V lost 4 bases, J lost 3 bases, and 4 bases lay in between. CDR1 is ENHRY and CDR2 is SYGVKD in the germline V gene. The authors amplified TCR beta CDR3 regions from RNA transcripts. First-round RT-PCR with HTBI primers preceded a second-round multiplex PCR. Via MiXCR, TCRdb re-called the multiplex PCR reads, giving one row per CDR3 protein. The sample gives almost 750,000 distinct CDR3 sequences, roughly 41% of which show up once; approximately 43% is in the top ten. The PBMCs used were ones drawn from less than 12 ml of fresh peripheral blood. The origin of this receptor is an adult man with Graves' ophthalmopathy. The rearrangement uses TRBV10-3 and TRBJ1-5; D not resolved. Specimen: peripheral blood. The CDR3, as DNA: TGTGCCATCAGTGGCCCCAATCAGCCCCAGCATTTT. Translated, it gives CAISGPNQPQHF.